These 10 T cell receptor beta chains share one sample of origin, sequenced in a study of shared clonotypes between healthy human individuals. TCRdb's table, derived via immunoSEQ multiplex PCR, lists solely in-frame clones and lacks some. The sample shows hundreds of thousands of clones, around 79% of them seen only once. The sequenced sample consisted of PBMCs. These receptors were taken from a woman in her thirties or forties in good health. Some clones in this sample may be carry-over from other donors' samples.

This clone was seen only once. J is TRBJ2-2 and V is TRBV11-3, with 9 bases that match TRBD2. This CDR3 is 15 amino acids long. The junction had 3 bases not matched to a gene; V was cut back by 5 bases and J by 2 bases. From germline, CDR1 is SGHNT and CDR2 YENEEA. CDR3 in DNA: TGTGCCAGCAGCCTGACTAGCGGAAACACCGGGGAGCTGTTTTTT. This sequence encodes CASSLTSGNTGELFF.

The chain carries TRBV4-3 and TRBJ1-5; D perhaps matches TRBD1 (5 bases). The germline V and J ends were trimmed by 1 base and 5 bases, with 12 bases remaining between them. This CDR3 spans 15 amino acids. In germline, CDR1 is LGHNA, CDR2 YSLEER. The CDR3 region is CASSQGGLADQPQHF. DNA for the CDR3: TGCGCCAGCAGCCAAGGGGGCTTGGCCGATCAGCCCCAGCATTTT.

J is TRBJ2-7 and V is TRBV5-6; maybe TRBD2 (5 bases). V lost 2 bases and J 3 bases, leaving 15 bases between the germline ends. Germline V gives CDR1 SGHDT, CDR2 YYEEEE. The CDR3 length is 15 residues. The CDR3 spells CASSLFWTEDYEQYF. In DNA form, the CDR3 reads TGTGCCAGCAGCTTATTCTGGACGGAGGACTACGAGCAGTACTTC.

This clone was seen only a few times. The DNA for the CDR3 is TGTGCCATCAGCGGGCCTGGGGGGACTAGCGGGAGGGCCCGATACGAGCAGTACTTC. It specifies CAISGPGGTSGRARYEQYF. V gene TRBV10-3 combines with J gene TRBJ2-7; TRBD2 aligns across 16 bases. The CDR3 length is 19 residues. The germline V gene has CDR1 ENHRY and CDR2 SYGVKD. The V gene end was trimmed by 6 bases and the J gene end by 4 bases; junction bases not matched to a gene: 15.

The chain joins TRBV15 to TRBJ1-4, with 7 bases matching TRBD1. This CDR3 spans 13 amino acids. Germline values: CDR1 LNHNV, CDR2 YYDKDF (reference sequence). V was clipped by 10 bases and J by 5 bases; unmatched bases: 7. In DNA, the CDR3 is TGTGCCATCAGACAGGGAGGAAATGAAAAACTGTTTTTT. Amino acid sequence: CAIRQGGNEKLFF.

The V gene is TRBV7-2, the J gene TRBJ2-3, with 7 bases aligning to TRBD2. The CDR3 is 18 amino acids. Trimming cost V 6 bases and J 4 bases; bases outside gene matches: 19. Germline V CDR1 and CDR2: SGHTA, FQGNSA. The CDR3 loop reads CASRPRAGVILVADTQYF. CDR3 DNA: TGTGCCAGCAGACCCAGGGCGGGAGTAATATTAGTGGCAGATACGCAGTATTTT. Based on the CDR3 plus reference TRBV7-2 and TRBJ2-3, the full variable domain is GAGVSQSPSNKVTEKGKDVELRCDPISGHTALYWYRQSLGQGLEFLIYFQGNSAPDKSGLPSDRFSAERTGGSVSTLTIQRTQQEDSAVYLCASRPRAGVILVADTQYFGPGTRLTVL.

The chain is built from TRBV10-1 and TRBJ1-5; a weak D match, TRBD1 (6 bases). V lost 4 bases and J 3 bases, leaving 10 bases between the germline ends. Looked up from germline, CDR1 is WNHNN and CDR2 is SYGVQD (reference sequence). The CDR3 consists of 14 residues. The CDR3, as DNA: TGCGCCAGCAGTGGTGGGGGGCCCAATCAGCCCCAGCATTTT. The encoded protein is CASSGGGPNQPQHF.

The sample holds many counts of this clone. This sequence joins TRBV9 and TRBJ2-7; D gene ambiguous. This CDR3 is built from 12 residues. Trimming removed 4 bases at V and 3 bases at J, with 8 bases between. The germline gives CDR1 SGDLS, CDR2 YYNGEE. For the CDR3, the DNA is TGTGCCAGCAGCCGAGACAACTACGAGCAGTACTTC. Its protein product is CASSRDNYEQYF.

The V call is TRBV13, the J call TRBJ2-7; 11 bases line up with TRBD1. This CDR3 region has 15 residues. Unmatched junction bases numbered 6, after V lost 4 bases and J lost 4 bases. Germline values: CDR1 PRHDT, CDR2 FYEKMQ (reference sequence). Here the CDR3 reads CASSSAGTGGYEQYF. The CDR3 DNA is TGTGCCAGCAGCTCCGCCGGGACAGGGGGTTACGAGCAGTACTTC.

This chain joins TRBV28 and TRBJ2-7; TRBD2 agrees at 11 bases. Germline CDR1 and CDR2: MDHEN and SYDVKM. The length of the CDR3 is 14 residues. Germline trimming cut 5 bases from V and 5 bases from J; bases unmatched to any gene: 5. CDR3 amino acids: CASSIAGGAHEQYF. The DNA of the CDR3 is TGTGCCAGCAGTATAGCGGGAGGGGCCCACGAGCAGTACTTC.